This T cell receptor beta chain was identified in a study of follicular helper T cells after annual influenza vaccination. The method was immunoSEQ multiplex PCR; TCRdb's version includes in-frame clones alone and lacks a portion of them. The sample carries over 10,000 clones, 60% to 80% recorded once. Time point meaning: 2015-2016 season, pre-vaccination. Adults were given seasonal inactivated influenza vaccine, and blood CD4 subsets were sorted before and after vaccination. Donors with HIV/AIDS, active malignancy, immunomodulators or active illness were excluded. From germline, CDR1 is SQVTM and CDR2 ANQGSEA. V was cut by 3 bases and J by 4 bases, with 13 bases left in between. The CDR3 has 14 residues.

The sequence came from an adult who received the influenza vaccine. This chain connects TRBV29-1 to TRBJ2-1; a possible D gene is TRBD2 (6 bases). The material was CXCR5+ CD38- circulating T follicular helper cells from blood, obtained on the day of influenza vaccination. Sample subset: circulating Tfh, non-naive CD4+CXCR5+PD-1+ (ICOS+CD38+ or ICOS-CD38-). The CDR3 is CSVEWRDIYNEQFF. The DNA of the CDR3 is TGCAGCGTTGAGTGGCGGGATATATACAATGAGCAGTTCTTC.